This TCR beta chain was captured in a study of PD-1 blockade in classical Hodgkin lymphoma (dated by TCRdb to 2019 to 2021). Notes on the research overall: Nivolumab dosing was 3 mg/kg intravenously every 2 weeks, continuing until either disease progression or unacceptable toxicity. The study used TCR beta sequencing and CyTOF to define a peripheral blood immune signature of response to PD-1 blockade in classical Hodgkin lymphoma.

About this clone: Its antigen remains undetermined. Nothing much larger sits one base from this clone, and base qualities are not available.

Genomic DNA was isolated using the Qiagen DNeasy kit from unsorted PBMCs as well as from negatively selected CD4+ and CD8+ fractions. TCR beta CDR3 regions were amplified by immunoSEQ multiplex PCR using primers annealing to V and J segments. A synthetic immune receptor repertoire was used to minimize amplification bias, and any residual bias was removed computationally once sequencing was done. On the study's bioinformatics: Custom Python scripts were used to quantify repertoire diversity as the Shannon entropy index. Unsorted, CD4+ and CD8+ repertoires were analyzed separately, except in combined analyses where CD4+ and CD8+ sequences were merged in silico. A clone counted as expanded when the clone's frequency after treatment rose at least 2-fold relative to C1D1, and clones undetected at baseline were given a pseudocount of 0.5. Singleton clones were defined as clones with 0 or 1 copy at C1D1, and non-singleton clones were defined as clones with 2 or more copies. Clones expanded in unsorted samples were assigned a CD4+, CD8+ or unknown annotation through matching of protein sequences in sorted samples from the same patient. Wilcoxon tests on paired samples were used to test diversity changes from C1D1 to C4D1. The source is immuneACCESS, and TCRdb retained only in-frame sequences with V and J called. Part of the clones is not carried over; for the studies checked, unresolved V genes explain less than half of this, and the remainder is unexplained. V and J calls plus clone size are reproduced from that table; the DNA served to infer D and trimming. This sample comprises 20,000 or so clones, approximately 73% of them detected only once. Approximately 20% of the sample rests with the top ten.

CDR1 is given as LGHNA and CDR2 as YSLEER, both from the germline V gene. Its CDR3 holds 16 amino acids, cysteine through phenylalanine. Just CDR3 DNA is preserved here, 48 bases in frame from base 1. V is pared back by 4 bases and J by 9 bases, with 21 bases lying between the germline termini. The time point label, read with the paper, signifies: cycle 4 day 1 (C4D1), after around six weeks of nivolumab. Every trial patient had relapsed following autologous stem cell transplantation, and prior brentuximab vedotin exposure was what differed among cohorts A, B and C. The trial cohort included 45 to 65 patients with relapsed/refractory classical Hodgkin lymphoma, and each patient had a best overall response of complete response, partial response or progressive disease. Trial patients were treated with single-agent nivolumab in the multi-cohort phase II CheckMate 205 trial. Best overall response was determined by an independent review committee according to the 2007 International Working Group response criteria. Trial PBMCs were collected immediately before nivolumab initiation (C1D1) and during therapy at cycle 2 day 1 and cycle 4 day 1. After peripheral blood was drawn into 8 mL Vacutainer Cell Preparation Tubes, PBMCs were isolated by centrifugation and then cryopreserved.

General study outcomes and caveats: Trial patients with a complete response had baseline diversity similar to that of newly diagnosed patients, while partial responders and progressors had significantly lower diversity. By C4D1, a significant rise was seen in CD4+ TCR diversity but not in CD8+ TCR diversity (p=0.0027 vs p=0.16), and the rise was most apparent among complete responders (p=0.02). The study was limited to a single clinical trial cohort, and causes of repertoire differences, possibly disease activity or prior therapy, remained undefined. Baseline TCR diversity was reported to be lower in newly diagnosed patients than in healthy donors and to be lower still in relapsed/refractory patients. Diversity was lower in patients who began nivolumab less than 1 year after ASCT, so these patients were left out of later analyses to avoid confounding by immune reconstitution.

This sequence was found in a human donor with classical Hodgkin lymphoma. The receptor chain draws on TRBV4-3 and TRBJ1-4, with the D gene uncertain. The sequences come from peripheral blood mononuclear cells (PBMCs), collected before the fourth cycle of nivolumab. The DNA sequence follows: TGCGCCAGCAGCCCTGGTCTCCGGGGTACGGATCAAAAACTGTTTTTT. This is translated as CASSPGLRGTDQKLFF.